The 3 T cell receptor beta chains in this list originate from one sample, sequenced in a study of T-cell reconstitution after alpha-beta-depleted transplantation in children. As it was prepared, the TCRbeta library received unique molecular identifiers. TCRdb itself ran the PCR reads through MiXCR, one entry per CDR3 protein. This sample carries hundreds of thousands of distinct CDR3 sequences, 13% of them seen once, and the ten largest clones take around 0.79%. The material sequenced was PBMCs, taken before TCRalphabeta/CD19-depleted stem cell transplant. The receptors shown here come from a girl aged 2-15 years with congenital amegakaryocytic thrombocytopenia, due to receive a stem cell transplant.

This clonotype was recorded many times. The V gene is TRBV18, the J gene TRBJ2-3; TRBD2 matches 7 bases. The CDR3 has 17 residues. The V gene's germline CDR1 is KGHSH and CDR2 LQKENI. After removal of 0 bases from V and 2 bases from J, the junction contained 8 bases not matched to a gene. CDR3 in DNA: TGTGCCAGCTCACCACCGGAGGCTAGCGGATACACAGATACGCAGTATTTT. Amino acid sequence: CASSPPEASGYTDTQYF.

This clonotype was seen many times. The rearrangement uses TRBV5-6 and TRBJ2-1; D unclear. This CDR3 has 14 amino acids. V was clipped by 2 bases and J by 6 bases, with 12 bases between them. Germline V CDR1 and CDR2: SGHDT, YYEEEE. Written as DNA, the CDR3 is TGTGCCAGCAGCTTTACTCCCCCCTTCAATGAGCAGTTCTTC. Protein product: CASSFTPPFNEQFF. Complete variable domain (other parts from reference TRBV5-6 and TRBJ2-1): DAGVTQSPTHLIKTRGQQVTLRCSPKSGHDTVSWYQQALGQGPQFIFQYYEEEERQRGNFPDRFSGHQFPNYSSELNVNALLLGDSALYLCASSFTPPFNEQFFGPGTRLTVL.

This clonotype occurred a few times. The chain links TRBV30 to TRBJ2-1; unclear D gene. Germline-derived CDR1 and CDR2 are GTSNPN and SVGIG (reference sequence). This CDR3 region has 12 residues. V lost 1 base to trimming and J lost 7 bases, with 8 bases between them. CDR3 sequence (DNA): TGTGCCTGGAGTGCAGGAAGGAATGAGCAGTTCTTC. Protein: CAWSAGRNEQFF.